The subject of this entry is one T cell receptor (beta chain). Its antigen remains unknown. V gave up 2 bases and J gave up 11 bases, with 18 bases separating them. Germline V CDR1 and CDR2: DFQATT, SNEGSKA (reference sequence). The CDR3 contains 13 residues. Overall study findings and caveats: Tumor Tregs overlapped most with tumor, then blood, naive CD4+ cells.

MiXCR, run by TCRdb on the 5' RACE reads, gives a single entry per CDR3 protein. The table records about 57,000 distinct CDR3 sequences, 28% of them present only once. Sequencing input: tumor-infiltrating memory CD4+ T cells sorted from the breast tumor. As for subset: memory CD4+ T cells, CD4+CD45RO+CD25-. This TCR was sampled from a female donor with breast cancer. The rearrangement joins TRBV20-1 to TRBJ1-1; D may be TRBD1 (6 bases). The CDR3: CSARSPRGGWAFF. The CDR3 DNA reads TGCAGTGCTAGAAGTCCCAGGGGAGGGTGGGCTTTCTTT.